A single sample gave rise to the 13 T cell receptor beta chains below, sequenced in a study of blood T cell repertoires in COVID-19. Produced via immunoSEQ multiplex PCR; TCRdb's table is partial and in-frame only. Among roughly 110,000 clones listed, 60% to 80% were seen once. Material for sequencing was peripheral blood. The receptors originated from a human donor with acute or convalescent COVID-19. The donor label of this sample is uncertain.

This clone was detected a few times. The rearrangement uses TRBV7-9 and TRBJ2-7, with 11 bases aligning to TRBD2. CDR1 and CDR2 from the germline V gene are SEHNR and FQNEAQ (reference sequence). J gave up 5 bases and V 0 bases, and 9 bases lay outside the gene matches. The CDR3 spans 17 residues. The CDR3 DNA is TGTGCCAGCAGCTTAGCCCTAACTAGCGGGGGAGACGACGAGCAGTACTTC. It yields the protein CASSLALTSGGDDEQYF.

The J gene is TRBJ1-3, the V gene TRBV5-6; D is undetermined. This CDR3 region has 16 residues. Trimming pared 4 bases from V and 1 base from J, leaving 15 bases between. From germline, CDR1 is SGHDT and CDR2 YYEEEE. CDR3: CASSRTEAWSGNTIYF. CDR3 bases: TGTGCCAGCAGCCGGACGGAGGCCTGGTCTGGAAACACCATATATTTT.

This clone appeared many times. This sample includes further DNA sequences coding for the same CDR3. The chain recombines TRBV19 with TRBJ1-3; D call uncertain. This CDR3 spans 15 amino acids. Deletions cut 5 bases from V and 1 base from J, with 12 bases between. Germline CDR1 reads LNHDA; CDR2 reads SQIVND (reference sequence). The CDR3 spells CASSLSSVSGNTIYF. CDR3 in DNA: TGTGCCAGTAGTCTCTCGTCGGTGTCTGGAAACACCATATATTTT.

The V call is TRBV19, the J call TRBJ1-1; 8 bases match TRBD1. CDR1 is LNHDA and CDR2 is SQIVND in the germline V gene (reference sequence). The CDR3 runs 15 residues. J gave up 1 base and V 5 bases, and 6 bases lay outside the gene matches. CDR3 nucleotides: TGTGCCAGTAGTCAATTCGGGACAGGGAACACTGAAGCTTTCTTT. This encodes CASSQFGTGNTEAFF.

This clone was observed a few times. The rearrangement joins TRBV11-2 to TRBJ2-7; 8 nucleotides agree with TRBD2. There are 13 residues in the CDR3. The germline CDR1 and CDR2 sequences are SGHAT and FQNNGV. The ends lost 4 bases at V and 3 bases at J; junction bases unmatched: 2. The CDR3 DNA sequence: TGTGCCAGCAGCTCTGGGACTAGCTACGAGCAGTACTTC. Translating gives CASSSGTSYEQYF.

This clone was found once. The V call is TRBV24-1, the J call TRBJ2-3, with a possible D match to TRBD1 (5 bases). The CDR3 extends over 12 amino acids. CDR1 and CDR2 (germline): KGHDR, SFDVKD. The V end was cut by 2 bases, the J end by 9 bases, with 8 bases between. CDR3 coding DNA: TGTGCCACCAGTGATTCGGACACCACGCAGTATTTT. Amino acid sequence: CATSDSDTTQYF.

The genes are TRBV27 and TRBJ1-2; possibly TRBD1 for D (5 bases). The CDR3 is 14 residues long. Trimming took off 4 bases at V and 4 bases at J, with 13 bases between the two ends. CDR1 is MNHEY, CDR2 SMNVEV, per germline (reference sequence). The CDR3 DNA sequence: TGTGCCAGCAGTTCGACAGCGGGGCTCTATGGCTACACCTTC. Amino acid sequence: CASSSTAGLYGYTF.

The rearrangement uses TRBV7-9 and TRBJ1-1; TRBD1 matches at 12 bases. Germline trimming cut 3 bases from V and 4 bases from J; bases unmatched to any gene: 3. The germline V gene has CDR1 SEHNR and CDR2 FQNEAQ (reference sequence). The CDR3 consists of 15 residues. CDR3 loop: CASSLGTGGTTEAFF. The DNA of the CDR3 is TGTGCCAGCAGCTTGGGGACAGGGGGCACCACTGAAGCTTTCTTT.

This chain uses TRBV2 with TRBJ2-3, with 9 bases that match TRBD2. Looked up from germline, CDR1 is SNHLY and CDR2 is FYNNEI. Trimming at V came to 7 bases and at J to 3 bases, leaving 8 bases not matched to a gene. The CDR3 loop spans 15 amino acids. The CDR3 nucleotides read TGTGCCAGCACTTCCGCGGGGGGGCGAACAGATACGCAGTATTTT. Encoded protein: CASTSAGGRTDTQYF.

This clone has just one count. The chain carries TRBV5-1 and TRBJ2-5; 9 positions match TRBD2. CDR3 length: 16 amino acids. Germline CDR1 SGHRS, CDR2 YFSETQ. The V and J ends lost 1 base and 0 bases, in that order; junction bases with no gene match: 4. The CDR3 bases are TGCGCCAGCAGCTTGTTTGGCGGGGGGGACCAAGAGACCCAGTACTTC. Protein product: CASSLFGGGDQETQYF.

This clone was counted ten times or more. This chain connects TRBV7-2 to TRBJ1-5; 9 nucleotides agree with TRBD1. The V gene's germline CDR1 is SGHTA and CDR2 FQGNSA. With 3 bases clipped from V and 4 bases from J, the junction kept 4 bases outside the gene matches. CDR3 length: 15 residues. The CDR3 spells CASSFGDRVNQPQHF. CDR3 nucleotide sequence: TGTGCCAGCAGCTTCGGGGACAGGGTTAATCAGCCCCAGCATTTT.

This chain's CDR3 is CASSLAPTLSGNTIYF. The CDR3 DNA reads as TGCGCCAGCAGCTTGGCCCCTACCTTATCCGGAAACACCATATATTTT. The gene calls are TRBV5-1 and TRBJ1-3; D gene uncertain. CDR3 size: 16 residues. The germline V and J ends were trimmed by 0 bases and 4 bases, with 14 bases remaining between them. Germline V lookup: CDR1 SGHRS, CDR2 YFSETQ.

The chain is built from TRBV4-2 and TRBJ1-1; 8 nucleotides agree with TRBD1. With V trimmed by 2 bases and J by 0 bases, 5 bases remained unmatched. Germline-derived CDR1 and CDR2 are LGHNA and YNFKEQ. The CDR3 covers 16 residues. The CDR3 DNA reads as TGTGCCAGCAGCCAAACCCGGACAGGGATGAACACTGAAGCTTTCTTT. It codes for CASSQTRTGMNTEAFF.